Listed below are T cell receptor beta chains from one sample, sequenced in a study of tumor-infiltrating lymphocytes in primary liver carcinoma. TCRdb ran MiXCR on the multiplex PCR reads and lists one entry per CDR3 protein. Found here are 330,000 or so distinct CDR3 sequences, roughly 61% of them singletons; the top ten hold under 8.5%. Input material: peripheral blood. The receptor set was obtained from a man aged 40-49 years with primary liver carcinoma and hepatitis B virus infection. CDR3s include the opening cysteine and the closing phenylalanine or tryptophan. The order of the fields is J gene, clone size, D gene, V gene, CDR3 protein, CDR3 DNA. A D gene is named only where the DNA matches it firmly. The size field is filled for only some rows; it gives once, few, many or a size class.

J: TRBJ2-7
size: many
D: TRBD2
V: TRBV11-2
CDR3: CASSLSPGRVHEQYF
DNA: TGTGCCAGCAGCTTGTCGCCCGGGAGGGTCCACGAGCAGTACTTC

J: TRBJ2-2
size: .
D: TRBD2
V: TRBV12-5
CDR3: CASGLVSGRNTGELSF
DNA: TGTGCCAGTGGTTTGGTGAGCGGGAGGAACACCGGGGAGCTGTCTTTT

J: TRBJ1-5
size: .
D: .
V: TRBV10-2
CDR3: CASSPGTSGTDTQHF
DNA: TGCGCCAGCAGTCCCGGGACTAGCGGGACTGATACGCAGCATTTT

J: TRBJ2-7
size: .
D: .
V: TRBV28
CDR3: CASHLAGTTYEQYF
DNA: TGTGCCAGCCACCTCGCGGGAACTACCTACGAGCAGTACTTC

J: TRBJ1-2
size: .
D: .
V: TRBV11-2
CDR3: CASSLERGLESHTF
DNA: TGTGCCAGCAGCTTAGAGCGGGGCCTAGAGAGCCACACCTTC

J: TRBJ2-3
size: .
D: .
V: TRBV11-2
CDR3: CASSLRRPPVTQYF
DNA: TGTGCCAGCAGCTTAAGGCGGCCCCCAGTTACGCAGTATTTT

J: TRBJ2-3
size: .
D: TRBD2
V: TRBV11-2
CDR3: CASSFSGGRTDTHYF
DNA: TGTGCCAGCAGCTTCTCGGGAGGACGTACAGATACGCATTATTTT

J: TRBJ1-1
size: once
D: .
V: TRBV11-3
CDR3: CVSGLGGYTEAFF
DNA: TGTGTCAGCGGCCTAGGGGGGTACACTGAAGCTTTCTTT

J: TRBJ1-1
size: .
D: .
V: TRBV7-9
CDR3: CASSLIREAFF
DNA: TGTGCCAGCAGCTTAATACGAGAAGCTTTCTTT

J: TRBJ2-7
size: many
D: .
V: TRBV29-1
CDR3: CSVSSGTRSGEQYF
DNA: TGCAGCGTGAGTTCGGGAACTCGGAGCGGCGAGCAGTACTTC

J: TRBJ2-3
size: .
D: TRBD1
V: TRBV28
CDR3: CASSPTGVEFTDTQYF
DNA: TGTGCCAGCAGCCCAACAGGGGTCGAATTCACAGATACGCAGTATTTT

J: TRBJ2-1
size: few
D: TRBD2
V: TRBV30
CDR3: CAWRGTGGEFF
DNA: TGTGCCTGGAGGGGTACGGGAGGGGAGTTCTTC

J: TRBJ2-7
size: .
D: .
V: TRBV7-9
CDR3: CASSLASIRSYEQYF
DNA: TGTGCCAGCAGCTTAGCATCGATCAGGTCCTACGAGCAGTACTTC

J: TRBJ1-1
size: many
D: TRBD1
V: TRBV6-2/TRBV6-3
CDR3: CASRGDLDRAAEAFF
DNA: TGTGCCAGCAGAGGGGATCTGGACAGGGCGGCTGAAGCTTTCTTT

J: TRBJ2-5
size: .
D: .
V: TRBV6-1
CDR3: CASTLGIRTHYF
DNA: TGTGCCAGCACCTTGGGGATTCGGACCCATTACTTC

J: TRBJ1-5
size: many
D: TRBD1
V: TRBV5-6
CDR3: CASSSGQGGQPQHF
DNA: TGTGCCAGCAGTTCGGGACAGGGCGGACAGCCCCAGCATTTT

J: TRBJ2-7
size: few
D: .
V: TRBV12-3/TRBV12-4
CDR3: CASKRRSGYEQYF
DNA: TGTGCCAGCAAGCGACGGTCAGGGTACGAGCAGTACTTC

J: TRBJ2-5
size: .
D: TRBD1
V: TRBV6-6
CDR3: CTSSWDRSLQETQYF
DNA: TGTACCAGCAGTTGGGACAGGAGTCTTCAAGAGACCCAGTACTTC

J: TRBJ2-2
size: many
D: .
V: TRBV4-1
CDR3: CASSQVSTGNTGELFF
DNA: TGCGCCAGCAGCCAAGTTTCGACTGGGAACACCGGGGAGCTGTTTTTT

J: TRBJ2-5
size: many
D: TRBD2
V: TRBV6-2/TRBV6-3
CDR3: CASSLAGGWETQYF
DNA: TGTGCCAGCAGTTTGGCCGGGGGGTGGGAGACCCAGTACTTC

J: TRBJ2-1
size: .
D: TRBD2
V: TRBV5-1
CDR3: CVSSPGLGNEQFF
DNA: TGCGTCAGCAGCCCCGGACTAGGGAATGAGCAGTTCTTC

J: TRBJ1-4
size: many
D: TRBD1
V: TRBV29-1
CDR3: CSVGWQGGRKLFF
DNA: TGCAGCGTTGGTTGGCAGGGGGGTCGAAAACTGTTTTTT

J: TRBJ2-3
size: .
D: .
V: TRBV11-2
CDR3: CASSLVRGVNMQYF
DNA: TGTGCCAGCAGCTTAGTCCGTGGGGTTAATATGCAGTATTTT

J: TRBJ2-7
size: .
D: TRBD2
V: TRBV29-1
CDR3: CSVDFGTSGSSYEQYF
DNA: TGCAGTGTTGACTTTGGGACTAGCGGAAGCTCCTACGAGCAGTACTTC

J: TRBJ2-3
size: .
D: .
V: TRBV11-1
CDR3: CATSQDLTDTQYF
DNA: TGTGCCACCAGCCAGGACCTCACAGATACACAGTATTTT

J: TRBJ2-2
size: .
D: .
V: TRBV4-2
CDR3: CASSPQGGGFTGELFF
DNA: TGTGCCAGCAGCCCCCAGGGGGGGGGGTTCACCGGGGAGCTGTTTTTT